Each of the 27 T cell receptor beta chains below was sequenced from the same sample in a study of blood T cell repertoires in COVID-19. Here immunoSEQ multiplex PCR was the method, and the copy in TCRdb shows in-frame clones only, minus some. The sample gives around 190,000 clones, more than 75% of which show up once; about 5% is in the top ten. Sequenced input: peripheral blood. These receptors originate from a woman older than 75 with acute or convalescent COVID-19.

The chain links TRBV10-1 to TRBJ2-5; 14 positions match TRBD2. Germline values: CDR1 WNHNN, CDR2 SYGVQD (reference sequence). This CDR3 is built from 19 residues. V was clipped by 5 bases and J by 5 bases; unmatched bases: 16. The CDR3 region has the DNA TGCGCCAGCAGTAAAGAAATTGGGACTAGCGGGAGATCCTCTGAGACCCAGTACTTC. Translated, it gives CASSKEIGTSGRSSETQYF.

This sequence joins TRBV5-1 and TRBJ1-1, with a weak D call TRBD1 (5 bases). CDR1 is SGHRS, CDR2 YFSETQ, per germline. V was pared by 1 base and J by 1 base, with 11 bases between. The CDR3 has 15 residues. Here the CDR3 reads CASSLQGRGNTEAFF. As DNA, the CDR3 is TGCGCCAGCAGCTTGCAGGGCAGAGGGAACACTGAAGCTTTCTTT.

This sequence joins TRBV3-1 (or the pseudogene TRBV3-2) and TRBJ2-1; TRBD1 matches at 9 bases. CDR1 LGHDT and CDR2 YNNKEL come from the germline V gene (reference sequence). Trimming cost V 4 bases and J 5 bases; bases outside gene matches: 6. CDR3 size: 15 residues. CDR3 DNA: TGTGCCAGCAGCCCCCGGGACAGGGTCCACAATGAGCAGTTCTTC. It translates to CASSPRDRVHNEQFF.

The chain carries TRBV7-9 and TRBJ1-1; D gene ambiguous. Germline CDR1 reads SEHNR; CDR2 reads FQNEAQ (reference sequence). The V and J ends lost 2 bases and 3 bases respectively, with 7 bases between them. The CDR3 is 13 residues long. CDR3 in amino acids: CASSLLMDTEAFF. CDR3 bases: TGTGCCAGCAGCTTACTAATGGACACTGAAGCTTTCTTT.

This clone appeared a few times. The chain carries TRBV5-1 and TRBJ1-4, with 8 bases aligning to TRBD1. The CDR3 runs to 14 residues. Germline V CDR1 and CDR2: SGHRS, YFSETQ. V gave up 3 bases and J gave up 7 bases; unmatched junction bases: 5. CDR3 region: CASSSGGLGEKLFF. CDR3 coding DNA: TGCGCCAGCAGCTCAGGGGGCCTCGGTGAAAAACTGTTTTTT. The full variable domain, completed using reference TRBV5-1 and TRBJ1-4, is KAGVTQTPRYLIKTRGQQVTLSCSPISGHRSVSWYQQTPGQGLQFLFEYFSETQRNKGNFPGRFSGRQFSNSRSEMNVSTLELGDSALYLCASSSGGLGEKLFFGSGTQLSVL.

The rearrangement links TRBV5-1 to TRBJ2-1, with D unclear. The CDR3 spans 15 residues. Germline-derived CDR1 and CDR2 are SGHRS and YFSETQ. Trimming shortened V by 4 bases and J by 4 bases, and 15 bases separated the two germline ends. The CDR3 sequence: CASSLNLGLYNEQFF. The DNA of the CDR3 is TGCGCCAGCAGCCTAAACCTCGGGTTATACAATGAGCAGTTCTTC.

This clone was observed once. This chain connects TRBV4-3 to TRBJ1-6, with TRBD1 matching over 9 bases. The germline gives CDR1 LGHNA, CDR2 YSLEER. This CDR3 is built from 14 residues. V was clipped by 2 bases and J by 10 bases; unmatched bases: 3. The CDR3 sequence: CASSQWTGVSPLHF. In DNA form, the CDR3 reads TGCGCCAGCAGCCAATGGACAGGGGTATCACCCCTCCACTTT.

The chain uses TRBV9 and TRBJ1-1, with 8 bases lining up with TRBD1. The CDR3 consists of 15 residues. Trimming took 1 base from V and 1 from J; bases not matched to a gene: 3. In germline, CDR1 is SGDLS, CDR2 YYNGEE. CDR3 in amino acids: CASSVLGQGNTEAFF. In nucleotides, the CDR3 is TGTGCCAGCAGCGTATTAGGACAGGGGAACACTGAAGCTTTCTTT.

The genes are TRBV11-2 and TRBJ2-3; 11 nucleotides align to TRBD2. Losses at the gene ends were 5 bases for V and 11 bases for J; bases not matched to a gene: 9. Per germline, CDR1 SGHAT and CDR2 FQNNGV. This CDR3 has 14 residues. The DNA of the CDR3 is TGTGCCAGCAGCCCGACTAGCGGGACGGGGGGGCAGTATTTT. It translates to CASSPTSGTGGQYF.

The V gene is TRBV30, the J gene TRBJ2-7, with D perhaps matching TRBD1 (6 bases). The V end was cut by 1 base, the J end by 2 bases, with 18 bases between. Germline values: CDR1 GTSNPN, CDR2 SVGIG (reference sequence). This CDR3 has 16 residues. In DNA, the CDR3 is TGTGCCTGGAGTGCCGCTCCCAGGGGCCTCGCCTACGAGCAGTACTTC. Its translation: CAWSAAPRGLAYEQYF.

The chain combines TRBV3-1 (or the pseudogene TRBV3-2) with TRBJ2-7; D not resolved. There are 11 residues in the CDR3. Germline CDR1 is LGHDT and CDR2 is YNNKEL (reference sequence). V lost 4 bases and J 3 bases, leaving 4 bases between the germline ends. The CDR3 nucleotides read TGTGCCAGCAGCCTCAGCTACGAGCAGTACTTC. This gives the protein CASSLSYEQYF.

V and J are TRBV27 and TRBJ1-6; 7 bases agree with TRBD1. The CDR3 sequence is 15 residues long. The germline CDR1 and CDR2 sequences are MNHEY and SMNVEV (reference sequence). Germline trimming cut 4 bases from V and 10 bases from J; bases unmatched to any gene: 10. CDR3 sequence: CASSSYRGSESPLHF. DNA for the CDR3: TGTGCCAGCAGTTCATACAGGGGCTCAGAATCACCCCTCCACTTT.

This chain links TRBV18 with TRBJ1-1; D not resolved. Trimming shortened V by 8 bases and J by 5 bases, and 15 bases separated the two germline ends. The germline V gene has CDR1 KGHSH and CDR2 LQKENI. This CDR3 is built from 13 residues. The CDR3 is CASSQESLTEAFF. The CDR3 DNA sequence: TGTGCCAGCAGCCAGGAAAGTCTGACTGAAGCTTTCTTT. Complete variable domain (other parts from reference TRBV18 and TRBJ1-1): NAGVMQNPRHLVRRRGQEARLRCSPMKGHSHVYWYRQLPEEGLKFMVYLQKENIIDESGMPKERFSAEFPKEGPSILRIQQVVRGDSAAYFCASSQESLTEAFFGQGTRLTVV.

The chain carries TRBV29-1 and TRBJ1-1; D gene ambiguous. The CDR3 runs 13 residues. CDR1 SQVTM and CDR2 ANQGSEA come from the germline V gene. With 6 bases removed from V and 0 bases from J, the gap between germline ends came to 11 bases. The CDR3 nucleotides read TGCAGCGTGATGACGGGGATGAACACTGAAGCTTTCTTT. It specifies CSVMTGMNTEAFF.

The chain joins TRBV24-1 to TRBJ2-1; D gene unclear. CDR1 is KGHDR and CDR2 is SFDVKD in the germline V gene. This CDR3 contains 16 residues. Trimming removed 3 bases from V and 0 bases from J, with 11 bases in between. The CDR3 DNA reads TGTGCCACCAGTGATGTACAGCTAAGCTCCTACAATGAGCAGTTCTTC. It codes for CATSDVQLSSYNEQFF.

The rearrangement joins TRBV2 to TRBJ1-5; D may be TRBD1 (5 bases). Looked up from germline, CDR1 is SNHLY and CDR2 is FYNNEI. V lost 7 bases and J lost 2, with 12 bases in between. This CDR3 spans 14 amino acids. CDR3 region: CASKKVGGNQPQHF. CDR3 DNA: TGTGCCAGCAAGAAGGTAGGGGGCAATCAGCCCCAGCATTTT.

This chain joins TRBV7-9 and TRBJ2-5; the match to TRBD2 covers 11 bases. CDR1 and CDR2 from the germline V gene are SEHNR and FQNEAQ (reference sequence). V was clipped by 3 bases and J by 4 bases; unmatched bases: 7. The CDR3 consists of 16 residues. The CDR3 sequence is CASSLTSGMGTETQYF. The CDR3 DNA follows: TGTGCCAGCAGCTTGACTAGCGGGATGGGGACAGAGACCCAGTACTTC.

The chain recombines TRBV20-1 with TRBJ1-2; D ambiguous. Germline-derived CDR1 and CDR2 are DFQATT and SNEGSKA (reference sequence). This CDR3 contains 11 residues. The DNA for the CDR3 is TGCGCTTACAGATGGGGAGCCGGCTACACCTTC. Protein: CAYRWGAGYTF.

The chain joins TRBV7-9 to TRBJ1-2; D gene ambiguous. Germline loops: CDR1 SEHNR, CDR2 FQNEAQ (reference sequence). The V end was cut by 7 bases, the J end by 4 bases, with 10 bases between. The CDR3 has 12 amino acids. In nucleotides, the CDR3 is TGTGCCAGCACCCACCCCAGCTATGGCTACACCTTC. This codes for CASTHPSYGYTF. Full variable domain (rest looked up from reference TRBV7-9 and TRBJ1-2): DTGVSQNPRHKITKRGQNVTFRCDPISEHNRLYWYRQTLGQGPEFLTYFQNEAQLEKSRLLSDRFSAERPKGSFSTLEIQRTEQGDSAMYLCASTHPSYGYTFGSGTRLTVV.

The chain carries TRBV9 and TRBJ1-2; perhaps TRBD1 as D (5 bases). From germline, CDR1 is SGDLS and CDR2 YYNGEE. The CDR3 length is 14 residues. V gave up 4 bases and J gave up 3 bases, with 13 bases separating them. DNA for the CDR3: TGTGCCAGCAGCCCCGGGTGGGGGGACTATGGCTACACCTTC. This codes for CASSPGWGDYGYTF.

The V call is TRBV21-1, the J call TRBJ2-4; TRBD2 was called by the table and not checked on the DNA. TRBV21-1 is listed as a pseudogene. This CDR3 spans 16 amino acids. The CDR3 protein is CASRAKFGVAKNIQYF. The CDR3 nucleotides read TGTGCCAGCAGAGCAAAGTTCGGGGTTGCCAAAAACATTCAGTACTTC.

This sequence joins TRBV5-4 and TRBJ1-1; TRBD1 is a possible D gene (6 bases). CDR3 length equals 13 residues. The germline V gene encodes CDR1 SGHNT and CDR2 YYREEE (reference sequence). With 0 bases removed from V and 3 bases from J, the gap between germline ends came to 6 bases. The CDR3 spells CASSLDRDTEAFF. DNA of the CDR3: TGTGCCAGCAGCTTGGACAGGGACACTGAAGCTTTCTTT.

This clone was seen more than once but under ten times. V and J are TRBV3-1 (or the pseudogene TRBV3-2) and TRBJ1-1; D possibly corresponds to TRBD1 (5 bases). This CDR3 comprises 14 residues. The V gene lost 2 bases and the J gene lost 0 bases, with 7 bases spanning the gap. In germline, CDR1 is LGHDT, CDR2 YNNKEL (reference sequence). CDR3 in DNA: TGTGCCAGCAGCCAACGACAGCTGAACACTGAAGCTTTCTTT. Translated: CASSQRQLNTEAFF.

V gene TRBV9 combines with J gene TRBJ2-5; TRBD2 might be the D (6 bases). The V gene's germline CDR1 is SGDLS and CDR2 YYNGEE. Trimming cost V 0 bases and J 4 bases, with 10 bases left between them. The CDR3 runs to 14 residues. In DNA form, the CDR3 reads TGTGCCAGCAGCGTAGAAATGGGAGGAGAGACCCAGTACTTC. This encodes CASSVEMGGETQYF.

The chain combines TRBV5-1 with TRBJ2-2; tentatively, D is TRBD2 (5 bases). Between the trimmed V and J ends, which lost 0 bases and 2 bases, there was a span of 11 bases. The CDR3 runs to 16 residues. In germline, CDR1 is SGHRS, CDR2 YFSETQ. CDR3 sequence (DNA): TGCGCCAGCAGCTTGGAGACGGGGTCAAACACCGGGGAGCTGTTTTTT. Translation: CASSLETGSNTGELFF.

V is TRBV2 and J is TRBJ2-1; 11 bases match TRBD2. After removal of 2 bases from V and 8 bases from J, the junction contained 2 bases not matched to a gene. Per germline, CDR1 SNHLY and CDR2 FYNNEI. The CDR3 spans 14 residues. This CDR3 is CASSETSGSDEQFF. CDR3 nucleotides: TGTGCCAGCAGTGAAACTAGCGGGAGCGATGAGCAGTTCTTC.

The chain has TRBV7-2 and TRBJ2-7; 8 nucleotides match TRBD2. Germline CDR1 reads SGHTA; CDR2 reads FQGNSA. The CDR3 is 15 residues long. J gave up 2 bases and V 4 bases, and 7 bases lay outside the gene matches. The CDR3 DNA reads TGTGCCAGCAGCTCCCCGGGGGGGGATCCCTACGAGCAGTACTTC. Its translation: CASSSPGGDPYEQYF.